These 3 T cell receptor beta chains originate from one sample sequenced in a study of blood T cell repertoires in COVID-19. Using immunoSEQ multiplex PCR, the repertoire was profiled, and TCRdb retains in-frame clones only, with some absent. The sample has some 120,000 clones, around three quarters seen once. The source material was peripheral blood. These receptors all come from a woman aged 70-85 years with acute or convalescent COVID-19.

The CDR3 coding sequence is TGTGCCAGCAGCGGTTACAGGGATAGCTCACCCCTCCACTTT. Residues: CASSGYRDSSPLHF. The chain employs TRBV9 and TRBJ1-6, with D maybe TRBD1 (6 bases). CDR3 length: 14 residues. Between the trimmed V and J ends, which lost 3 bases and 10 bases, there was a span of 14 bases. The germline V gene has CDR1 SGDLS and CDR2 YYNGEE.

A few counts support this clone. The chain combines TRBV5-1 with TRBJ2-1, with 9 bases that match TRBD2. The CDR3 is 19 amino acids. CDR1 and CDR2 (germline): SGHRS, YFSETQ. V lost 4 bases to trimming and J lost 3 bases; unmatched junction nucleotides: 17. CDR3 in DNA: TGCGCCAGCAGCCAAGAACGGACTAGCGTAGGCCTCTTCTACAATGAGCAGTTCTTC. It yields the protein CASSQERTSVGLFYNEQFF.

This sequence joins TRBV19 and TRBJ1-5; D not certain. The CDR3 totals 13 residues. Trimming cost V 3 bases and J 5 bases, with 8 bases left between them. Germline CDR1 reads LNHDA; CDR2 reads SQIVND (reference sequence). The CDR3 bases are TGTGCCAGTAGTATGAGGGTAGATCAGCCCCAGCATTTT. This gives the protein CASSMRVDQPQHF.